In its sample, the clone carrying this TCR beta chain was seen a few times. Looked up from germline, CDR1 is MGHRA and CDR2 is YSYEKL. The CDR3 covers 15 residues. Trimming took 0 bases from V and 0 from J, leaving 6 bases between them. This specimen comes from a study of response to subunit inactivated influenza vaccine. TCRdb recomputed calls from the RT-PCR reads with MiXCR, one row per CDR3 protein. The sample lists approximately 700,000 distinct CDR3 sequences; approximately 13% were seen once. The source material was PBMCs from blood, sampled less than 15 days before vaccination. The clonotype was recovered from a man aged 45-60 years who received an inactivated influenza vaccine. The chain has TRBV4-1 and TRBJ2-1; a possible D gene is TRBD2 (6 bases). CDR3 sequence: CASSQEEGSYNEQFF. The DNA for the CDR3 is TGCGCCAGCAGCCAAGAGGAGGGCTCCTACAATGAGCAGTTCTTC.